This TCR beta chain was recorded in a study of CXCR3-negative and CXCR3-positive naive CD8 T cells. UMI-tagged TRB cDNA libraries were built via 5' RACE. TCRdb reworked the 5' RACE reads into one entry per CDR3 protein, no DNA. The sample data list 65,000 to 90,000 distinct CDR3 sequences. The CDR3 spans 15 residues. Per the germline V gene, CDR1 is SGHRS and CDR2 is YFSETQ. Findings of the study overall: When CXCR3-positive naive cells were set against CXCR3-negative naive cells, the former had more hydrophobic TRB CDR3s.

Points on this clonotype: What it binds is not known.

The sequence derives from a human donor in good health. Some clones in this sample may be carry-over from other donors' samples. Material: naive CXCR3+ CD8+ T cells from blood. As for subset: CD45RO-CCR7+CD27+CD95- naive CD8+ T cells expressing CXCR3 (TNR3+). V gene TRBV5-1 combines with J gene TRBJ2-2; the TCRdb D gene call, TRBD2, has no DNA to confirm it. This CDR3 reads CASSFYGEETGELFF.